The next 24 T cell receptor beta chains were all read from a single sample in a study of shared clonotypes between healthy human individuals. This table comes from immunoSEQ multiplex PCR, and its TCRdb copy is limited to in-frame clones, with some not included. The sample records about 520,000 clones, around 96% being singletons. The source material was naive CD4+ T cells sorted from blood. As to subset: CD45RA+ positively selected. The receptors stem from a woman in her 30s in good health.

This clone was observed a handful of times. The J gene is TRBJ2-7, the V gene TRBV19; 9 nucleotides agree with TRBD2. Germline lookup yields CDR1 LNHDA and CDR2 SQIVND (reference sequence). The CDR3 loop spans 13 amino acids. V lost 2 bases and J lost 6; bases outside the gene matches: 2. Here the CDR3 reads CASSIQLAGEQYF. CDR3 DNA: TGTGCCAGTAGTATACAACTAGCGGGCGAGCAGTACTTC. Full variable domain (outside the CDR3, taken from reference TRBV19 and TRBJ2-7): DGGITQSPKYLFRKEGQNVTLSCEQNLNHDAMYWYRQDPGQGLRLIYYSQIVNDFQKGDIAEGYSVSREKKESFPLTVTSAQKNPTAFYLCASSIQLAGEQYFGPGTRLTVT.

DNA for the CDR3: TGTGCCAGCAGCTCAGCGACAGGGGGGATCTACGAGCAGTACTTC. It yields the protein CASSSATGGIYEQYF. The chain has TRBV7-9 and TRBJ2-7; TRBD1 agrees at 9 bases. J was trimmed by 3 bases and V by 4 bases; bases with no gene match: 7. Germline V gene data show CDR1 as SEHNR and CDR2 as FQNEAQ (reference sequence). The CDR3 runs 15 residues.

J is TRBJ2-1 and V is TRBV7-2; 11 bases match TRBD1. CDR3 length equals 16 residues. Germline trimming cut 1 base from V and 7 bases from J; bases unmatched to any gene: 6. In germline, CDR1 is SGHTA, CDR2 FQGNSA. The CDR3 loop reads CASSLVTGTGGNEQFF. DNA for the CDR3: TGTGCCAGCAGCTTAGTAACCGGGACAGGGGGGAATGAGCAGTTCTTC.

The chain is built from TRBV15 and TRBJ1-2; 9 bases align to TRBD1. V lost 6 bases, J lost 7 bases, and 3 bases stayed unmatched. The CDR3 covers 12 residues. Germline CDR1 and CDR2: LNHNV and YYDKDF (reference sequence). The CDR3 coding sequence is TGTGCCACCAGTTTGACAGGGGGTGGCTACACCTTC. The encoded protein is CATSLTGGGYTF.

This rearrangement joins TRBV25-1 to TRBJ1-2, with D possibly being TRBD1 (6 bases). Between the trimmed V and J ends, which lost 4 bases and 8 bases, there was a span of 23 bases. This CDR3 comprises 16 residues. CDR1 and CDR2 from the germline V gene are MGHDK and SYGVNS. CDR3 loop: CASSGWASGARYGYTF. The CDR3 nucleotides read TGTGCCAGCAGTGGTTGGGCGTCGGGGGCTCGCTACGGCTACACCTTC.

The chain employs TRBV5-5 and TRBJ2-7; 9 bases line up with TRBD1. This CDR3 is 13 amino acids long. With V trimmed by 4 bases and J by 6 bases, 5 bases remained unmatched. Germline V lookup: CDR1 SGHKS, CDR2 YYEKEE (reference sequence). CDR3 protein: CASSTTGGGEQYF. The CDR3 nucleotides are TGTGCCAGCAGCACAACAGGGGGCGGCGAGCAGTACTTC. Variable domain in full (rest from reference TRBV5-5 and TRBJ2-7): DAGVTQSPTHLIKTRGQQVTLRCSPISGHKSVSWYQQVLGQGPQFIFQYYEKEERGRGNFPDRFSARQFPNYSSELNVNALLLGDSALYLCASSTTGGGEQYFGPGTRLTVT.

The V gene is TRBV19, the J gene TRBJ1-2, with D perhaps matching TRBD1 (5 bases). V shed 4 bases and J shed 3 bases, with 9 bases lying between them. The CDR3 covers 13 residues. From germline, CDR1 is LNHDA and CDR2 SQIVND (reference sequence). DNA for the CDR3: TGTGCCAGTAGTACATCAGGGTACTATGGCTACACCTTC. Translation gives CASSTSGYYGYTF. Full variable domain (missing parts from reference TRBV19 and TRBJ1-2): DGGITQSPKYLFRKEGQNVTLSCEQNLNHDAMYWYRQDPGQGLRLIYYSQIVNDFQKGDIAEGYSVSREKKESFPLTVTSAQKNPTAFYLCASSTSGYYGYTFGSGTRLTVV.

V is TRBV6-5 and J is TRBJ2-5, with D possibly being TRBD2 (5 bases). The tail of the sequence fits TRBJ2-7 better, so the J call may be wrong. The CDR3 runs to 15 residues. Germline values: CDR1 MNHEY, CDR2 SVGAGI. CDR3 bases: TGTGCCAGCAGTTACTCGAAGGTGCGGGTCTACGAGCAGTACTTC. It encodes CASSYSKVRVYEQYF.

The rearrangement links TRBV29-1 to TRBJ2-1, with 7 nucleotides matching TRBD2. The V gene end was trimmed by 3 bases and the J gene end by 15 bases; junction bases not matched to a gene: 11. Germline CDR1 and CDR2: SQVTM and ANQGSEA. The CDR3 has 12 residues. DNA for the CDR3: TGCAGCGTTGAGTCCACTAGCGACGGATGGTTCTTC. Translated: CSVESTSDGWFF.

The rearrangement links TRBV11-1 to TRBJ2-1; 9 bases align to TRBD1. V lost 1 base to trimming and J lost 12 bases; unmatched junction nucleotides: 1. Germline loops: CDR1 SGHAT, CDR2 FQDESV (reference sequence). CDR3 length: 12 amino acids. The CDR3 protein is CASSLEGQGQFF. CDR3 in DNA: TGTGCCAGCAGCTTAGAGGGACAGGGGCAGTTCTTC.

This chain uses TRBV6-5 with TRBJ2-7; 11 positions agree with TRBD2. This CDR3 is 15 amino acids long. Trimming cost V 6 bases and J 2 bases; bases outside gene matches: 6. CDR1 is MNHEY and CDR2 is SVGAGI in the germline V gene. CDR3 region: CASSLTSGNPYEQYF. The CDR3 DNA sequence: TGTGCCAGCAGCCTGACTAGCGGGAACCCCTACGAGCAGTACTTC.

The V and J genes are TRBV5-1 and TRBJ2-3, with D possibly matching TRBD2 (6 bases). The CDR3 contains 16 residues. Germline CDR1 and CDR2: SGHRS and YFSETQ. Trimming took off 0 bases at V and 1 base at J, with 12 bases between the two ends. CDR3 DNA sequence: TGCGCCAGCAGCTTGGTAGGCGGGGTAGGCACAGATACGCAGTATTTT. This sequence encodes CASSLVGGVGTDTQYF.

The chain links TRBV5-4 to TRBJ2-7, with TRBD2 identical over 7 bases. CDR1 and CDR2 (germline): SGHNT, YYREEE (reference sequence). The V gene end was trimmed by 3 bases and the J gene end by 3 bases; junction bases not matched to a gene: 6. CDR3 length equals 14 residues. The CDR3 spells CASSSGTKIYEQYF. CDR3 in DNA: TGTGCCAGCAGCTCCGGGACTAAGATCTACGAGCAGTACTTC.

The chain joins TRBV5-1 to TRBJ1-5; possible D gene TRBD1, 5 bases. Trimming stripped 0 bases from V and 7 bases from J, with 11 bases between. The CDR3 consists of 14 residues. Germline CDR1 SGHRS, CDR2 YFSETQ. The CDR3, as DNA: TGCGCCAGCAGCTTGGTCGGGGCCGAGCAGCCCCAGCATTTT. Its translation is CASSLVGAEQPQHF. Full variable domain (remainder filled in from reference TRBV5-1 and TRBJ1-5): KAGVTQTPRYLIKTRGQQVTLSCSPISGHRSVSWYQQTPGQGLQFLFEYFSETQRNKGNFPGRFSGRQFSNSRSEMNVSTLELGDSALYLCASSLVGAEQPQHFGDGTRLSIL.

CDR3 nucleotide sequence: TGTGCCAGCTCGAACGTCGACAACACCAATGAGCAGTTCTTC. It is translated as CASSNVDNTNEQFF. V usage is TRBV9 and J usage is TRBJ2-1; unclear D gene. The V end lost 7 bases, the J end lost 6 bases, and 17 bases lay between the germline ends. Germline V gene sequence: CDR1 SGDLS, CDR2 YYNGEE. The CDR3 spans 14 residues.

Concerning this clone: Other DNA sequences in this specimen translate into the identical CDR3. The chain joins TRBV5-1 to TRBJ1-5, with 8 bases fitting TRBD1. Germline V gives CDR1 SGHRS, CDR2 YFSETQ. V dropped 4 bases and J dropped 4; count of bases not matched to a gene: 4. This CDR3 has 14 amino acids. The DNA for the CDR3 is TGCGCCAGCAGCCCGGGACAGGAAAATCAGCCCCAGCATTTT. Amino acid sequence: CASSPGQENQPQHF.

The rearrangement links TRBV6-5 to TRBJ2-5, with a tentative D call TRBD2 (5 bases). The V gene lost 2 bases and the J gene lost 3 bases, with 7 bases spanning the gap. There are 13 residues in the CDR3. Per the germline V gene, CDR1 is MNHEY and CDR2 is SVGAGI. This chain's CDR3 is CASSYQRKETQYF. The CDR3 DNA follows: TGTGCCAGCAGTTACCAGCGGAAAGAGACCCAGTACTTC.

The V and J genes are TRBV14 and TRBJ1-2, with D possibly matching TRBD1 (6 bases). CDR1 is SGHDN, CDR2 FVKESK, per germline. The length of the CDR3 is 14 residues. V dropped 4 bases and J dropped 4 bases, with 13 bases sitting between them. The DNA of the CDR3 is TGTGCCAGCAGCCCCCGGACAGATGTCTATGGCTACACCTTC. This translates into CASSPRTDVYGYTF. Filled out from reference TRBV14 and TRBJ1-2, the complete variable domain reads EAGVTQFPSHSVIEKGQTVTLRCDPISGHDNLYWYRRVMGKEIKFLLHFVKESKQDESGMPNNRFLAERTGGTYSTLKVQPAELEDSGVYFCASSPRTDVYGYTFGSGTRLTVV.

V gene TRBV15 combines with J gene TRBJ2-7; possible D gene TRBD1, 6 bases. The V end lost 0 bases, the J end lost 2 bases, and 14 bases lay between the germline ends. This CDR3 spans 16 amino acids. The germline CDR1 and CDR2 sequences are LNHNV and YYDKDF (reference sequence). The CDR3 bases are TGTGCCACCAGCAGAGAGGGGGCCGCTCTCCCCTACGAGCAGTACTTC. Residues: CATSREGAALPYEQYF.

The rearrangement uses TRBV5-1 and TRBJ2-1; D perhaps matches TRBD1 (5 bases). Germline CDR1 is SGHRS and CDR2 is YFSETQ. Trimming stripped 4 bases from V and 4 bases from J, with 12 bases between. The CDR3 contains 14 residues. This CDR3 is CASSLDITYNEQFF. The CDR3 DNA reads TGCGCCAGCAGCCTGGACATTACATACAATGAGCAGTTCTTC.

This chain joins TRBV6-5 and TRBJ2-7; D perhaps matches TRBD1 (6 bases). V gave up 6 bases and J gave up 4 bases, with 10 bases separating them. The CDR3 is 12 residues long. Looked up from germline, CDR1 is MNHEY and CDR2 is SVGAGI. The CDR3 reads CASRTGQYEQYF. DNA for the CDR3: TGTGCCAGCAGAACAGGACAGTACGAGCAGTACTTC.

The gene calls are TRBV28 and TRBJ2-7; TRBD2 matches 9 bases. This CDR3 comprises 14 residues. V trimming: 6 bases; J trimming: 5 bases; junction bases outside the gene matches: 8. Germline V lookup: CDR1 MDHEN, CDR2 SYDVKM. CDR3: CASSPAGGSDEQYF. Here the CDR3 DNA reads TGTGCCAGCAGCCCAGCGGGAGGATCCGACGAGCAGTACTTC.

This chain links TRBV2 with TRBJ1-5; no definite D call. Trimming pared 7 bases from V and 4 bases from J, leaving 8 bases between. CDR3 length: 12 amino acids. Germline V gene data show CDR1 as SNHLY and CDR2 as FYNNEI. In DNA form, the CDR3 reads TGTGCCAGCAAAAATGGTAATCAGCCCCAGCATTTT. Protein product: CASKNGNQPQHF.

This clone was counted once. This chain connects TRBV7-9 to TRBJ2-2; 9 bases fit TRBD2. CDR3 length equals 15 residues. Germline V CDR1 and CDR2: SEHNR, FQNEAQ (reference sequence). V lost 5 bases to trimming and J lost 6 bases; unmatched junction nucleotides: 7. The CDR3 sequence is CASSNGLAGSGELFF. In nucleotides, the CDR3 is TGTGCCAGCAGCAATGGGCTAGCGGGATCCGGGGAGCTGTTTTTT.